A selection of T cell receptor beta chains follows, all from one sample in a study of vaccination effects on CD4 cells after COVID-19. Sequenced by immunoSEQ multiplex PCR; TCRdb stores in-frame clones only, minus some. The table shows about 73,000 clones, with about 70% occurring only once. These TCRs are of unknown antigen specificity. Sequencing was performed on CD4+ T cells from PBMCs cultured with HCoV-NL63 spike peptides, taken before COVID-19 vaccination. These TCRs come from a human donor who received a COVID-19 vaccine. Each CDR3 is given with its conserved first and last residue. D genes are given only for firm matches. The size entry is marked missing in some rows and otherwise reads once, few, many or a size class.

j_call: TRBJ1-6
v_call: TRBV7-2
clone_size: .
d_call: TRBD1
cdr3_aa: CASSLWGTGQNSPLHF

j_call: TRBJ1-2
v_call: TRBV20-1
clone_size: .
d_call: .
cdr3_aa: CSPRGLGGYTF

j_call: TRBJ1-4
v_call: TRBV5-1
clone_size: .
d_call: TRBD1
cdr3_aa: CASSSGQGSEKLFF

j_call: TRBJ2-2
v_call: TRBV5-1
clone_size: .
d_call: .
cdr3_aa: CASSTTGDNTGELFF

j_call: TRBJ1-2
v_call: TRBV5-8
clone_size: .
d_call: TRBD1
cdr3_aa: CASSFTGTGGGYTF

j_call: TRBJ1-6
v_call: TRBV14
clone_size: .
d_call: .
cdr3_aa: CASSHARGYNSPLHF

j_call: TRBJ1-1
v_call: TRBV5-4
clone_size: .
d_call: TRBD1
cdr3_aa: CASRTGKGAPGSEAFF

j_call: TRBJ2-5
v_call: TRBV5-1
clone_size: .
d_call: TRBD2
cdr3_aa: CASSSGLAGGSGETQYF

j_call: TRBJ2-6
v_call: TRBV9
clone_size: .
d_call: .
cdr3_aa: CASSVGSGGPGANVLTF

j_call: TRBJ2-3
v_call: TRBV7-2
clone_size: .
d_call: TRBD2
cdr3_aa: CASSFLAGATSNTQYF

j_call: TRBJ1-5
v_call: TRBV24-1
clone_size: .
d_call: .
cdr3_aa: CATSDSRQGSNQPQHF

j_call: TRBJ2-2
v_call: TRBV11-3
clone_size: few
d_call: .
cdr3_aa: CASSFSRTGELFF

j_call: TRBJ2-2
v_call: TRBV4-3
clone_size: few
d_call: TRBD1
cdr3_aa: CASSLRQGVVTGELFF

j_call: TRBJ2-1
v_call: TRBV5-4
clone_size: few
d_call: .
cdr3_aa: CASSLAGAGYNEQFF

j_call: TRBJ2-5
v_call: TRBV18
clone_size: .
d_call: .
cdr3_aa: CASSPSILTQETQYF

j_call: TRBJ1-1
v_call: TRBV4-3
clone_size: .
d_call: .
cdr3_aa: CASSLTWGRIMNTEAFF

j_call: TRBJ1-1
v_call: TRBV2
clone_size: .
d_call: .
cdr3_aa: CASSEGPVPNTEAFF

j_call: TRBJ1-1
v_call: TRBV7-2
clone_size: few
d_call: TRBD1
cdr3_aa: CASSLGERGRGVGITEAFF

j_call: TRBJ2-2
v_call: TRBV7-2
clone_size: .
d_call: TRBD2
cdr3_aa: CASSFTSETGELFF

j_call: TRBJ2-1
v_call: TRBV11-1
clone_size: .
d_call: TRBD2
cdr3_aa: CASSLAPPGGPYNEQFF

j_call: TRBJ1-2
v_call: TRBV19
clone_size: .
d_call: TRBD1
cdr3_aa: CASSIVGTGYGYTF

j_call: TRBJ2-3
v_call: TRBV10-2
clone_size: few
d_call: TRBD2
cdr3_aa: CASSPPWTSGDTQYF

j_call: TRBJ2-3
v_call: TRBV12-5
clone_size: few
d_call: .
cdr3_aa: CASGLGGQDNTQYF

j_call: TRBJ2-3
v_call: TRBV9
clone_size: .
d_call: TRBD2
cdr3_aa: CASSVVGSGAWDTQYF

j_call: TRBJ1-2
v_call: TRBV9
clone_size: .
d_call: .
cdr3_aa: CASSARGVQDYGYTF

j_call: TRBJ1-4
v_call: TRBV28
clone_size: .
d_call: TRBD1
cdr3_aa: CASSTGGGGEKLFF

j_call: TRBJ2-3
v_call: TRBV24-1
clone_size: once
d_call: .
cdr3_aa: CATSDATGPDTQYF

j_call: TRBJ1-1
v_call: TRBV28
clone_size: .
d_call: TRBD1
cdr3_aa: CASREWTGRYTEAFF

j_call: TRBJ2-3
v_call: TRBV9
clone_size: .
d_call: TRBD1
cdr3_aa: CASSVVDLDRGTDTQYF

j_call: TRBJ1-2
v_call: TRBV7-2
clone_size: .
d_call: .
cdr3_aa: CASSFGPAGVGYTF

j_call: TRBJ1-1
v_call: TRBV5-4
clone_size: few
d_call: .
cdr3_aa: CASVPGGQGRRAFF

j_call: TRBJ1-1
v_call: TRBV10-2
clone_size: .
d_call: .
cdr3_aa: CASSERGAWNTEAFF

j_call: TRBJ1-4
v_call: TRBV5-6
clone_size: .
d_call: .
cdr3_aa: CASSLVPTGDEKLFF

j_call: TRBJ1-5
v_call: TRBV6-1
clone_size: .
d_call: .
cdr3_aa: CASSDFWDQPQHF

j_call: TRBJ1-1
v_call: TRBV19
clone_size: .
d_call: .
cdr3_aa: CATSSNQSGQKAFF

j_call: TRBJ1-1
v_call: TRBV28
clone_size: .
d_call: TRBD1
cdr3_aa: CASSYYQTGGAFF

j_call: TRBJ1-2
v_call: TRBV19
clone_size: .
d_call: .
cdr3_aa: CASTTRDNGYGYTF

j_call: TRBJ2-5
v_call: TRBV28
clone_size: .
d_call: TRBD1
cdr3_aa: CASTPYRGTGEGETQYF

j_call: TRBJ1-2
v_call: TRBV7-9
clone_size: few
d_call: .
cdr3_aa: CASSSQTEGYGYTF

j_call: TRBJ1-1
v_call: TRBV10-2
clone_size: .
d_call: .
cdr3_aa: CASSESGRVNTEAFF

j_call: TRBJ2-2
v_call: TRBV2
clone_size: .
d_call: .
cdr3_aa: CASSLPAVSLGGELFF

j_call: TRBJ2-5
v_call: TRBV4-1
clone_size: .
d_call: TRBD1
cdr3_aa: CASSLGTDPETQYF

j_call: TRBJ2-5
v_call: TRBV5-6
clone_size: .
d_call: TRBD2
cdr3_aa: CASSGLAGVGETQYF

j_call: TRBJ2-5
v_call: TRBV7-2
clone_size: .
d_call: TRBD1
cdr3_aa: CASSLFGTDQETQYF

j_call: TRBJ1-5
v_call: TRBV27
clone_size: few
d_call: TRBD1
cdr3_aa: CASSQGAGQPQHF